The 30 T cell receptor beta chains in this list originate from one sample, sequenced in a study of CD8+ T cells in alopecia areata. It was cDNA, reverse transcribed from extracted RNA, that served as the sequencing template. Clones were sequenced by immunoSEQ multiplex PCR, and TCRdb holds only the in-frame ones, with some missing. The repertoire holds 98,000 or so clones, with roughly three fifths as singletons. Specified treatment: oral pan-JAK inhibitor, 5-10 mg twice daily. The material sequenced was CD8+ T cells sorted from blood, taken at week 4, from a patient treated with tofacitinib. These receptors all come from a human donor with alopecia areata.

The table lists this clone with a few counts. The V and J genes are TRBV29-1 and TRBJ2-7; no firm D call. CDR1 and CDR2 from the germline V gene are SQVTM and ANQGSEA. V lost 4 bases, J lost 4 bases, and 11 bases lay in between. This CDR3 is 12 amino acids long. CDR3 in DNA: TGCAGCGTTGGGTTTGAGGCGTACGAGCAGTACTTC. Protein product: CSVGFEAYEQYF.

The chain is built from TRBV27 and TRBJ2-3; possible D gene TRBD1, 5 bases. The CDR3 has 16 residues. Trimming shortened V by 5 bases and J by 0 bases, and 15 bases separated the two germline ends. The germline CDR1 and CDR2 sequences are MNHEY and SMNVEV (reference sequence). CDR3: CASSRQRYSSTDTQYF. CDR3 sequence (DNA): TGTGCCAGCAGTCGACAGAGATATTCTAGCACAGATACGCAGTATTTT.

V is TRBV4-3 and J is TRBJ1-2; D gene unclear. This CDR3 is built from 14 residues. Germline-derived CDR1 and CDR2 are LGHNA and YSLEER. V was cut by 4 bases and J by 3 bases, with 12 bases left in between. The CDR3 reads CASSPGDFYYGYTF. The CDR3 bases are TGCGCCAGCAGCCCCGGGGATTTTTACTATGGCTACACCTTC.

The chain carries TRBV10-3 and TRBJ1-5; a weak D match, TRBD1 (6 bases). V lost 0 bases to trimming and J lost 1 base, with 13 bases between them. In germline, CDR1 is ENHRY, CDR2 SYGVKD. This CDR3 has 17 residues. The CDR3 is CAISESPGGVSNQPQHF. The CDR3, as DNA: TGTGCCATCAGTGAGTCTCCGGGGGGCGTAAGCAATCAGCCCCAGCATTTT.

This clone was seen a few times. The chain links TRBV7-9 to TRBJ2-1; 7 bases align to TRBD2. The germline CDR1 and CDR2 sequences are SEHNR and FQNEAQ (reference sequence). There are 15 residues in the CDR3. V lost 6 bases to trimming and J lost 0 bases; unmatched junction nucleotides: 5. In DNA, the CDR3 is TGTGCCAGCAGAACGGGCGGGAGCTCCTACAATGAGCAGTTCTTC. It specifies CASRTGGSSYNEQFF.

The chain carries TRBV5-1 and TRBJ2-3, with 7 bases that match TRBD1. The germline V gene has CDR1 SGHRS and CDR2 YFSETQ. The CDR3 runs to 15 residues. V gave up 3 bases and J gave up 0 bases; unmatched junction bases: 4. The DNA of the CDR3 is TGCGCCAGCAGCTGGGGACAGACTAGCACAGATACGCAGTATTTT. Translating gives CASSWGQTSTDTQYF.

The chain combines TRBV5-4 with TRBJ2-7; 8 nucleotides align to TRBD1. The CDR3 loop spans 16 amino acids. Germline V gene data show CDR1 as SGHNT and CDR2 as YYREEE (reference sequence). Trimming removed 0 bases from V and 11 bases from J; junction bases left unmatched: 16. For the CDR3, the DNA is TGTGCCAGCAGCTTGGGGGACGGGACAGGCCCTGAATGGGAGTACTTC. It is translated as CASSLGDGTGPEWEYF.

The chain combines TRBV2 with TRBJ2-7, with D perhaps TRBD1 (5 bases). V lost 3 bases and J lost 3, with 12 bases in between. This CDR3 comprises 14 residues. Germline values: CDR1 SNHLY, CDR2 FYNNEI. The CDR3 region is CASSDPGNIYEQYF. The CDR3 DNA follows: TGTGCCAGCAGTGACCCAGGGAATATCTACGAGCAGTACTTC.

The V gene is TRBV29-1, the J gene TRBJ2-3, with TRBD1 matching over 8 bases. The trim removed 0 bases at V and 4 bases at J, leaving 15 bases unmatched. The CDR3 consists of 18 residues. The germline CDR1 and CDR2 sequences are SQVTM and ANQGSEA. Here the CDR3 DNA reads TGCAGCGTTGAAGATTTCGACCCCCAGGACAGGGCATCAGATACGCAGTATTTT. This codes for CSVEDFDPQDRASDTQYF.

This clone appeared a few times. The chain joins TRBV10-3 to TRBJ2-2; D uncertain. The CDR3 is made up of 12 amino acids. Germline loops: CDR1 ENHRY, CDR2 SYGVKD. Trimming left V 8 bases short and J 1 base short, with 5 bases between. CDR3 sequence (DNA): TGTGCCATCGCCCAGAACACCGGGGAGCTGTTTTTT. Its protein is CAIAQNTGELFF.

This chain links TRBV4-1 with TRBJ2-3; D uncertain. In germline, CDR1 is MGHRA, CDR2 YSYEKL. Trimming cost V 4 bases and J 3 bases, with 20 bases left between them. CDR3 length: 17 residues. CDR3: CASSPSRTLLGTDTQYF. CDR3 nucleotides: TGCGCCAGCAGCCCCTCTAGGACCCTCCTGGGGACAGATACGCAGTATTTT.

The chain recombines TRBV7-6 with TRBJ2-7, with no clear D. Germline V gives CDR1 SGHVS, CDR2 FNYEAQ. V lost 5 bases to trimming and J lost 5 bases, with 13 bases between them. The CDR3 extends over 13 amino acids. In nucleotides, the CDR3 is TGTGCCAGCAGCCCCTCGGGCAGTGACGAGCAGTACTTC. Its protein product is CASSPSGSDEQYF.

In regard to this clone: Other DNA sequences in the same sample also yield this CDR3. The rearrangement joins TRBV27 to TRBJ2-7; D not certain. The V gene lost 2 bases and the J gene lost 3 bases, with 5 bases spanning the gap. The germline V gene has CDR1 MNHEY and CDR2 SMNVEV (reference sequence). This CDR3 has 12 residues. In DNA, the CDR3 is TGTGCCAGCAGTTTAGACGGCTACGAGCAGTACTTC. It specifies CASSLDGYEQYF.

This clone has a handful of counts. V gene TRBV7-9 combines with J gene TRBJ1-2, with D tentatively TRBD1 (5 bases). Germline V gene lookup returns CDR1 SEHNR and CDR2 FQNEAQ (reference sequence). Trimming removed 3 bases from V and 2 bases from J, with 7 bases in between. The CDR3 contains 13 residues. CDR3 nucleotides: TGTGCCAGCAGCTTTGGGGGGAACTATGGCTACACCTTC. Its protein is CASSFGGNYGYTF.

The rearrangement uses TRBV6-5 and TRBJ2-1; maybe TRBD1 (5 bases). The V and J ends lost 7 bases and 0 bases respectively, with 13 bases between them. This CDR3 is 15 amino acids long. The germline gives CDR1 MNHEY, CDR2 SVGAGI. Here the CDR3 reads CASTTQVDSYNEQFF. The CDR3 DNA sequence: TGTGCCAGCACTACACAGGTTGACTCCTACAATGAGCAGTTCTTC.

The chain uses TRBV27 and TRBJ2-7; the D gene could be TRBD1 or TRBD2 (5 bases each). V lost 2 bases, J lost 0 bases, and 8 bases lay in between. Germline assignment: CDR1 MNHEY and CDR2 SMNVEV (reference sequence). The CDR3 contains 14 residues. This CDR3 reads CASSLRGPSYEQYF. DNA of the CDR3: TGTGCCAGCAGTTTACGGGGACCCTCCTACGAGCAGTACTTC.

The CDR3 DNA follows: TGCGCCAGCCGCCCCGGGACAGGGCCCCTCCACTTT. This codes for CASRPGTGPLHF. V is TRBV4-1 and J is TRBJ1-6; 9 nucleotides align to TRBD1. This CDR3 region has 12 residues. Germline CDR1 and CDR2: MGHRA and YSYEKL. J was trimmed by 13 bases and V by 8 bases; bases with no gene match: 6.

The chain has TRBV7-9 and TRBJ1-1, with a possible D match to TRBD1 (6 bases). Germline V gene data show CDR1 as SEHNR and CDR2 as FQNEAQ (reference sequence). The CDR3 contains 13 residues. Trimming pared 0 bases from V and 11 bases from J, leaving 13 bases between. The CDR3 loop reads CASSLATGYEAFF. The CDR3 bases are TGTGCCAGCAGCTTAGCGACAGGCTATGAGGCTTTCTTT.

The chain joins TRBV5-6 to TRBJ2-7, with 9 bases lining up with TRBD1. Trimming took 7 bases from V and 3 from J; bases not matched to a gene: 2. The CDR3 is 12 amino acids. The germline V gene has CDR1 SGHDT and CDR2 YYEEEE. The CDR3 is CASGQGIYEQYF. Written as DNA, the CDR3 is TGTGCCAGCGGACAGGGGATCTACGAGCAGTACTTC.

This clone appeared a few times. The rearrangement joins TRBV30 to TRBJ2-5; a weak D match, TRBD1 (7 bases). Germline V lookup: CDR1 GTSNPN, CDR2 SVGIG (reference sequence). V shed 2 bases and J shed 4 bases, with 8 bases lying between them. The CDR3 runs to 12 residues. CDR3 DNA: TGTGCCTGGAGTCAGGGGGGAGAGACCCAGTACTTC. Translation: CAWSQGGETQYF.

The J gene is TRBJ2-1, the V gene TRBV30; 12 nucleotides line up with TRBD2. The trim removed 3 bases at V and 8 bases at J, leaving 5 bases unmatched. Germline assignment: CDR1 GTSNPN and CDR2 SVGIG (reference sequence). The CDR3 is 14 residues long. The CDR3 sequence is CAWRRLAGAHEQFF. CDR3 DNA: TGTGCCTGGAGGCGACTAGCGGGAGCCCATGAGCAGTTCTTC.

This clone appeared a few times. V and J are TRBV29-1 and TRBJ2-7; 7 bases match TRBD2. CDR3 size: 13 residues. Germline CDR1 is SQVTM and CDR2 is ANQGSEA. V lost 7 bases, J lost 0 bases, and 6 bases stayed unmatched. The CDR3 region is CSGRGGSSYEQYF. CDR3 DNA sequence: TGCAGCGGCCGGGGAGGGAGCTCCTACGAGCAGTACTTC.

This clone was recorded many times. The V call is TRBV21-1, the J call TRBJ1-2; the table assigns TRBD1, which was not confirmed against the DNA. TRBV21-1 is deemed a pseudogene. The CDR3 extends over 16 amino acids. CDR3 coding DNA: TGTGCCAGCAGCAAAGGAGTACAGGGGGGCTGCTATGGCTACACCTTC. It yields the protein CASSKGVQGGCYGYTF.

This chain uses TRBV13 with TRBJ2-5; D remains unclear. The germline V and J ends were trimmed by 5 bases and 0 bases, with 4 bases remaining between them. Germline loops: CDR1 PRHDT, CDR2 FYEKMQ (reference sequence). CDR3 length: 12 amino acids. The CDR3 loop reads CASSGDQETQYF. The CDR3 DNA is TGTGCCAGCAGCGGAGACCAAGAGACCCAGTACTTC. The full variable domain, completed using reference TRBV13 and TRBJ2-5, is AAGVIQSPRHLIKEKRETATLKCYPIPRHDTVYWYQQGPGQDPQFLISFYEKMQSDKGSIPDRFSAQQFSDYHSELNMSSLELGDSALYFCASSGDQETQYFGPGTRLLVL.

The chain combines TRBV5-1 with TRBJ2-5, with D perhaps matching TRBD1 or TRBD2 (5 bases each). CDR1 SGHRS and CDR2 YFSETQ come from the germline V gene. The CDR3 contains 11 residues. Trimming took off 4 bases at V and 9 bases at J, with 10 bases between the two ends. CDR3 DNA sequence: TGCGCCAGCAGCCAACCGGGACCCCAGTACTTC. As protein: CASSQPGPQYF.

In its sample, this clone was seen once. The chain has TRBV7-8 and TRBJ2-5; 9 nucleotides align to TRBD2. J was trimmed by 1 base and V by 2 bases; bases with no gene match: 17. Per the germline V gene, CDR1 is SGHVS and CDR2 is FQNEAQ. The CDR3 is 20 amino acids. CDR3 in amino acids: CASSLMSFEREASSQETQYF. The CDR3 DNA reads TGTGCCAGCAGCTTAATGAGTTTTGAGCGGGAGGCTTCTAGCCAAGAGACCCAGTACTTC.

The chain is built from TRBV4-1 and TRBJ2-2; 14 bases line up with TRBD2. Trimming cost V 5 bases and J 3 bases; bases outside gene matches: 8. CDR3 length: 18 residues. Germline assignment: CDR1 MGHRA and CDR2 YSYEKL. The CDR3 bases are TGCGCCAGCAGCGACATGACTAGCGGGGGGGCTGACACCGGGGAGCTGTTTTTT. It is translated as CASSDMTSGGADTGELFF.

This chain connects TRBV29-1 to TRBJ2-3, with D possibly matching TRBD2 (5 bases). This CDR3 contains 12 residues. The V end was cut by 1 base, the J end by 3 bases, with 5 bases between. Germline assignment: CDR1 SQVTM and CDR2 ANQGSEA. CDR3 in amino acids: CSVEAGTDTQYF. In DNA, the CDR3 is TGCAGCGTTGAAGCGGGAACAGATACGCAGTATTTT.

On this clone: One junction end disagrees with the germline gene, perhaps due to a read error. The rearrangement uses TRBV2 and TRBJ2-1, with TRBD2 matching 7 bases. From germline, CDR1 is SNHLY and CDR2 FYNNEI. This CDR3 has 10 amino acids. The CDR3 reads CASSVGGPIF. CDR3 in DNA: TGTGCCAGCAGCGTGGGAGGGCCAATCTTC.

There are a few counts of this clone. This chain links TRBV2 with TRBJ2-1; no firm D call. This CDR3 is 17 amino acids long. Deletions cut 1 base from V and 13 bases from J, with 26 bases between. CDR1 is SNHLY and CDR2 is FYNNEI in the germline V gene. The CDR3 DNA follows: TGTGCCAGCAGTGAAGTGTCTCTCCCGGTGTCTACGTATGGTCAGTTCTTC. Encoded protein: CASSEVSLPVSTYGQFF.